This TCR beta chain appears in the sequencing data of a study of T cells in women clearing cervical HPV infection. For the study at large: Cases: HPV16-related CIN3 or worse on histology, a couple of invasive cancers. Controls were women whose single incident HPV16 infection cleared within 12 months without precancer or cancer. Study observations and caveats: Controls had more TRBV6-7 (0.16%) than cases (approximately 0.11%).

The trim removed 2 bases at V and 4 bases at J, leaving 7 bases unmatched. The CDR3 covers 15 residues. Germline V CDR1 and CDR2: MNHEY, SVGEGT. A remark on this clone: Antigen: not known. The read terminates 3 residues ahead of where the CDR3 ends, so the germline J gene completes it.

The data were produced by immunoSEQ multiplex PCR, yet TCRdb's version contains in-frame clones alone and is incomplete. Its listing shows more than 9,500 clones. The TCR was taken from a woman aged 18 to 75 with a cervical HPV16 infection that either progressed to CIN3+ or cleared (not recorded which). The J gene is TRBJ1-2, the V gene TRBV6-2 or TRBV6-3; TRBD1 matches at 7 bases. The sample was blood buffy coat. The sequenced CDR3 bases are TGTGCCAGCAGTTACCACAGGGGCGGTGGCTATGGC. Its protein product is CASSYHRGGGYG. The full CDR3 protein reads CASSYHRGGGYGYTF.